This is a list of T cell receptor beta chains from one sample in a study of blood T cells in healthy people across ages. TCRdb analysed the 5' RACE reads with MiXCR anew, one entry per CDR3 protein. The sample lists around 1,600,000 distinct CDR3 sequences, about 42% occurring once. The sequencing sample was made of blood. Every receptor here comes from a woman between 18 and 29 years old in good health. The CDR3 runs from the conserved cysteine through the conserved F or W. A D gene is named only where the DNA matches it firmly. Clone size is not always given. Where it is, it says once, few, many or a class for expanded clones.

length	size	D	V	J	DNA	CDR3
15	many	-	TRBV7-2	TRBJ2-1	TGTGCCAGCAGCCCCCGGGGTGGGTCCTACAATGAGCAGTTCTTC	CASSPRGGSYNEQFF
11	-	-	TRBV20-1	TRBJ2-3	TGCAGTGCAAAAGGTGGGGATACGCAGTATTTT	CSAKGGDTQYF
15	-	-	TRBV28	TRBJ1-1	TGTGCCAGCACCTTAGGAAGGGTGCCCAACACTGAAGCTTTCTTT	CASTLGRVPNTEAFF
18	-	-	TRBV15	TRBJ2-7	TGTGCCACCAGCAGAGTGGGAAGTTTAGCGACAAAATACAATGAGCAGTACTTC	CATSRVGSLATKYNEQYF
12	few	-	TRBV4-2	TRBJ1-2	TGTGCCAGCAGCCAATGGGATTATGGCTACACCTTC	CASSQWDYGYTF
13	-	-	TRBV19	TRBJ1-1	TGTGCCAGTACCCTTCGGCCCCTCTCCGAAGCTTTCTTT	CASTLRPLSEAFF
13	-	-	TRBV19	TRBJ1-1	TGTGCCAGTAGCGCAGGGGTTTCTACTGAAGCTTTCTTT	CASSAGVSTEAFF
15	-	-	TRBV10-3	TRBJ2-3	TGTGCCATCAGTGAGTCCGACAGATTCACAGATACGCAGTATTTT	CAISESDRFTDTQYF
15	-	-	TRBV2	TRBJ2-3	TGTGCCAGCAGTGTGGACAGCGGGAGCACAGATACGCAGTATTTT	CASSVDSGSTDTQYF
14	-	-	TRBV20-1	TRBJ2-7	TGCAGTGTACGGCCCCCGCAGACAACCTACGAGCAGTACTTC	CSVRPPQTTYEQYF
17	-	-	TRBV3-1	TRBJ2-3	TGTGCCAGCAGCCAAGATCTTACATTCGCCCAGTCAGATACGCAGTATTTT	CASSQDLTFAQSDTQYF
14	-	TRBD2	TRBV20-1	TRBJ2-7	TGCAGTGCTAGCGGACTAGCGTTTGCCTACGAGCAGTACTTC	CSASGLAFAYEQYF
13	-	-	TRBV18	TRBJ1-1	TGTGCCAGCTCACCATCCTCGGACACTGAAGCTTTCTTT	CASSPSSDTEAFF
16	-	-	TRBV24-1	TRBJ2-1	TGTGCCACCAGTGACTGGTACTTCAACCCTTTGGCTGAGCAGTTCTTC	CATSDWYFNPLAEQFF
15	few	TRBD2	TRBV24-1	TRBJ2-3	TGTGCCACCAGTGATGCGGGACTAGCGACAGATACGCAGTATTTT	CATSDAGLATDTQYF
13	few	-	TRBV7-9	TRBJ1-2	TGTGCCAGCAGCGGGGATGTAGGTTATGGCTACACCTTC	CASSGDVGYGYTF
17	few	-	TRBV29-1	TRBJ1-1	TGCAGCGTTGAAAAATCTTACAGGAATCTAGTTGGCAGTGAAGCTTTCTTT	CSVEKSYRNLVGSEAFF
13	few	-	TRBV7-2	TRBJ2-5	TGTGCCAGCACCTTTAGAGGGCTAGAGACCCAGTACTTC	CASTFRGLETQYF
17	-	TRBD2	TRBV7-8	TRBJ2-1	TGTGCCAGCAGCCCCTCCCGTAGGACTAGCGGCCGCAATGAGCAGTTCTTC	CASSPSRRTSGRNEQFF
14	-	-	TRBV6-1	TRBJ1-5	TGTGCCAGCAGTGAAGCGCGCCGCAATCAGCCCCAGCATTTT	CASSEARRNQPQHF
12	many	-	TRBV5-1	TRBJ2-3	TGCGCCAGCAGCTTGGCCCTCGATACGCAGTATTTT	CASSLALDTQYF
18	-	-	TRBV6-8	TRBJ2-5	TGTGCCAGCAGTTACCCGACTTTAATTGGGGGAATCGTGGAGACCCAGTACTTC	CASSYPTLIGGIVETQYF